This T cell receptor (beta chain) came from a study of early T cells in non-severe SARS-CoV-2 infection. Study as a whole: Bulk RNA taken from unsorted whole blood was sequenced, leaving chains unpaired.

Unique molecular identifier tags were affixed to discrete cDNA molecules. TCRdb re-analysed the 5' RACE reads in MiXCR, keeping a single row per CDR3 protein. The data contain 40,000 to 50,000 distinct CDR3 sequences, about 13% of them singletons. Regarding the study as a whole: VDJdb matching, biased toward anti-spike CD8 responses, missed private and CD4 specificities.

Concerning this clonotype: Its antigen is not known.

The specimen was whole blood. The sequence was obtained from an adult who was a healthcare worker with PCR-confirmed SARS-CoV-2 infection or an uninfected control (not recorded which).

The CDR3 region is CSASRKGLYNEQFF. The CDR3 coding sequence is TGCAGTGCTAGTCGAAAAGGACTTTACAATGAGCAGTTCTTC. V usage is TRBV20-1 and J usage is TRBJ2-1, with TRBD2 as a possible D gene (5 bases). The CDR3 loop spans 14 amino acids. The germline V gene has CDR1 DFQATT and CDR2 SNEGSKA (reference sequence). V lost 3 bases, J lost 4 bases, and 13 bases lay in between.